Below, one T cell receptor beta chain is given with its context. What it binds is unknown. This sample is part of a study of cytomegalovirus exposure and HLA in healthy donors. Study details: Roughly 179 million T cells yielded approximately 100 million unique TCR beta sequences, as an earlier analysis found.

The PCR had 60 Vbeta and 13 Jbeta primers. Only in-frame clones appear in the TCRdb table, and some are missing; sequencing was by immunoSEQ multiplex PCR. The sample has about 54,000 clones, around 82% seen once. The CDR3 runs to 15 residues. Unmatched junction bases numbered 4, after V lost 2 bases and J lost 5 bases. Germline CDR1 SGHRS, CDR2 YFSETQ. Study-wide findings and caveats: Analysis was carried out at a later point, and it linked a missense DCLRE1C variant to TCR beta V- and J-gene trimming. Another analysis was done later, and it associated over 15,000 TCR beta sequences with HLA alleles at 0.05 false discovery rate. In a later analysis, most CMV-associated TCR beta chains appeared HLA-restricted.

The V and J genes are TRBV5-1 and TRBJ1-6; 7 positions match TRBD1. The sample consisted of PBMCs. This sequence originates from a woman between 18 and 29 years old in good health and CMV-seronegative. The CDR3 loop reads CASSLRQGNNSPLHF. CDR3 DNA sequence: TGCGCCAGCAGCTTACGACAGGGAAATAATTCACCCCTCCACTTT.